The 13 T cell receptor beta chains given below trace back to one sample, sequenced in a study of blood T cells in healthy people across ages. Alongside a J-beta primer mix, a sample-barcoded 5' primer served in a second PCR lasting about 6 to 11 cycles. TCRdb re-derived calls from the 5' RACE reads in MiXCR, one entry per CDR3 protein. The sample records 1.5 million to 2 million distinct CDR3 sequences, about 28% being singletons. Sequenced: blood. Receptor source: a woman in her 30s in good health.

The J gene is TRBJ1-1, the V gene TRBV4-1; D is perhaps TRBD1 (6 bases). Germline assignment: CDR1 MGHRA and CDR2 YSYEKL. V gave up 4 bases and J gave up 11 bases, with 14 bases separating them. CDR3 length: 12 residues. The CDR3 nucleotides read TGCGCCAGCAGCCCCGTAGGGGGTAAGGCTTTCTTT. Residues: CASSPVGGKAFF.

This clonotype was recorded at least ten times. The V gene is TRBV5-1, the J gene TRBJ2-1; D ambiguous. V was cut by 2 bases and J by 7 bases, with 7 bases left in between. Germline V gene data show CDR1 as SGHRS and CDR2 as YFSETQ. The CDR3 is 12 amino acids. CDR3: CASSFGRNEQFF. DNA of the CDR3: TGCGCCAGCAGCTTCGGTCGGAATGAGCAGTTCTTC.

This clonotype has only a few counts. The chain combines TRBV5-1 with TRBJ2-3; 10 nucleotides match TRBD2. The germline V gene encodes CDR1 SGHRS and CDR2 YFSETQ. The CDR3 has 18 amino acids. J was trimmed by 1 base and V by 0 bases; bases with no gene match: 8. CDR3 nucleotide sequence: TGCGCCAGCAGCTTGGTTACTAGCGGGGTTGGAGGCACAGATACGCAGTATTTT. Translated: CASSLVTSGVGGTDTQYF.

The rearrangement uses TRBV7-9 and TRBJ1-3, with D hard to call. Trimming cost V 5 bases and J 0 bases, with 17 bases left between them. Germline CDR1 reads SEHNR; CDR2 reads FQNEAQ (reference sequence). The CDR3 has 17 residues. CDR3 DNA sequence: TGTGCCAGCAGCCTATCCCCTCGACGGATCTCTGGAAACACCATATATTTT. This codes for CASSLSPRRISGNTIYF. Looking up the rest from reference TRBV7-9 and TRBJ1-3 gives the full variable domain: DTGVSQNPRHKITKRGQNVTFRCDPISEHNRLYWYRQTLGQGPEFLTYFQNEAQLEKSRLLSDRFSAERPKGSFSTLEIQRTEQGDSAMYLCASSLSPRRISGNTIYFGEGSWLTVV.

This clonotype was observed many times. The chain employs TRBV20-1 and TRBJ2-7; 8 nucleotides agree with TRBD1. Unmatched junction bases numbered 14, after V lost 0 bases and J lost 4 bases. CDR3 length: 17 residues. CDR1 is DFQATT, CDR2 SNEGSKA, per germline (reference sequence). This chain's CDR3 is CSARDPKGQGVIYEQYF. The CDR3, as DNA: TGCAGTGCTAGAGATCCAAAAGGACAGGGTGTAATATACGAGCAGTACTTC.

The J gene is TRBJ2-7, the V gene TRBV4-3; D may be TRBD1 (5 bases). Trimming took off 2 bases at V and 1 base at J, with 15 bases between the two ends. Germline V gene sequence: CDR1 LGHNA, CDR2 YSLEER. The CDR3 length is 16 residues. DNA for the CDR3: TGCGCCAGCAGCCAATCCAGGGCACTCCTGTCCTACGAGCAGTACTTC. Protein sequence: CASSQSRALLSYEQYF.

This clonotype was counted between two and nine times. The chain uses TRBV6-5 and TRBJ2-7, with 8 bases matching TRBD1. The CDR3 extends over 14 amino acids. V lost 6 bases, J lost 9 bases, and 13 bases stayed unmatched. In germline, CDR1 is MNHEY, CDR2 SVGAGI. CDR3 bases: TGTGCCAGCAGCCTTGACAGGGGTCCTCGGGGGCAGTACTTC. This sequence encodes CASSLDRGPRGQYF.

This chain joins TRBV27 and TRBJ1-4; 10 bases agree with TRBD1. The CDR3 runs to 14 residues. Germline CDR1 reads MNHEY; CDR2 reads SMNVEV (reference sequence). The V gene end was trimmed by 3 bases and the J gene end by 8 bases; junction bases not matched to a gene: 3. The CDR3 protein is CASSLGQGMEKLFF. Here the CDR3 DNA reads TGTGCCAGCAGTTTGGGACAGGGGATGGAAAAACTGTTTTTT.

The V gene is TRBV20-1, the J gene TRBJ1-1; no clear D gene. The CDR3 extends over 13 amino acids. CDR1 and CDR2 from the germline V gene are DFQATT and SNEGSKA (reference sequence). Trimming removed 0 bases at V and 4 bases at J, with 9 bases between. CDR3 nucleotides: TGCAGTGCTAGAGAGGGAGGGATCACTGAAGCTTTCTTT. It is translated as CSAREGGITEAFF.

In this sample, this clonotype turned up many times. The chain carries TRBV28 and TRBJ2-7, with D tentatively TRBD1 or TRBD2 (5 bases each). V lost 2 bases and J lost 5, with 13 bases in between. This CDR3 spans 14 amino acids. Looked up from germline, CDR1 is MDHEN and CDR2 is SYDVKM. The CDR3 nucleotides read TGTGCCAGCAGTTTAACAGGACTCAGAGACGAGCAGTACTTC. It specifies CASSLTGLRDEQYF.

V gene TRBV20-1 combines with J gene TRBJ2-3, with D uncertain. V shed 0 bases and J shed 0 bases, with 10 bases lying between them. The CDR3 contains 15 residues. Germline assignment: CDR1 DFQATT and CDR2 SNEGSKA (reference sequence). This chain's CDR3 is CSARDPPPSTDTQYF. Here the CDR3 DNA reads TGCAGTGCTAGAGACCCACCCCCTAGCACAGATACGCAGTATTTT.

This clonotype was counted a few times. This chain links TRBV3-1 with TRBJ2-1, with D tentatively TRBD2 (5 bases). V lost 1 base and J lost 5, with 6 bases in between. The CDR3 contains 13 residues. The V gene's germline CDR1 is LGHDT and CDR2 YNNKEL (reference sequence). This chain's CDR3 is CASSQGTHNEQFF. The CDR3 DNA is TGTGCCAGCAGCCAAGGGACTCACAATGAGCAGTTCTTC.

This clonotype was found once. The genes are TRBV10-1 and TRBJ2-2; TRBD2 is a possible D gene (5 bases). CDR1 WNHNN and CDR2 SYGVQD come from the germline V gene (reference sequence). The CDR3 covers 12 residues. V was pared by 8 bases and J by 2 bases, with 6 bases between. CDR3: CASASNTGELFF. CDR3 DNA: TGCGCCAGCGCTAGCAACACCGGGGAGCTGTTTTTT.